This T cell receptor beta chain was retrieved from a study of naive and memory T cell subsets. CDR3 length equals 15 residues. In germline, CDR1 is KGHSH, CDR2 LQKENI. With 4 bases clipped from V and 6 bases from J, the junction kept 4 bases outside the gene matches. Study-level results: Diversity fell and Gini index rose from naive through CM, EM, EMRA. Naive repertoires, especially CD8, held a few larger clonotypes, possibly memory cells re-expressing CD45RA.

A few counts support this clonotype. The antigen remains unidentified. Two oligonucleotides, mixed equimolar, formed the beta constant-region primer covering TRBC1 and TRBC2. MiXCR, run by TCRdb on the UMI-ligation and nested PCR reads, gives a single entry per CDR3 protein. This sample has around 160,000 distinct CDR3 sequences, with approximately 15% found just once. Sequencing was done on a sample of naive CD4+ T cells from blood. This receptor was taken from a human donor in good health. The rearrangement links TRBV18 to TRBJ2-1; 12 positions agree with TRBD2. The CDR3 DNA is TGTGCCAGCTCACGGGAGACTAGCGGGAGCAATGAGCAGTTCTTC. This encodes CASSRETSGSNEQFF.